This T cell receptor (beta chain) came from a study of CD8 T cells in Susac syndrome. V dropped 0 bases and J dropped 9; count of bases not matched to a gene: 9. Germline values: CDR1 SGDLS, CDR2 YYNGEE. The CDR3 runs 15 residues. It was healthy donors who served as the controls, matched for age and sex. A quantity of about 0.45 to 1 ug RNA underwent reverse transcription using random hexamers. TCRdb independently ran MiXCR on the immunoSEQ multiplex PCR reads; one entry per CDR3 protein. Of approximately 100,000 distinct CDR3 sequences listed, around nine tenths are singletons. The rearrangement uses TRBV9 and TRBJ2-7, with 10 bases identical to TRBD2. The receptor's source is a human donor in good health. Specimen: CD4+ T cells from PBMCs. CDR3 sequence reads: CASSVGPSGSGGQYF. The CDR3 region has the DNA TGTGCCAGCAGCGTAGGCCCTAGCGGGAGCGGCGGGCAGTACTTC. The variable domain in full, with the rest retrieved from reference TRBV9 and TRBJ2-7, is DSGVTQTPKHLITATGQRVTLRCSPRSGDLSVYWYQQSLDQGLQFLIQYYNGEERAKGNILERFSAQQFPDLHSELNLSSLELGDSALYFCASSVGPSGSGGQYFGPGTRLTVT.